This T cell receptor (beta chain) was recovered during a study of glioma-infiltrating T cells. About the research overall: Before surgery, glioma patients received dexamethasone for at most six days. Sequencing aimed for roughly 4.5- to 10-fold coverage of 950,000 to 1,000,000 peripheral T cells. Study-level results: Signature shared blood CDR3 motifs were enriched in low-divergence and depleted in high-divergence patients.

Using RNA template, CDR3s of TCR alpha and beta were amplified with iRepertoire arm-PCR. In TCRdb, the multiplex PCR reads were re-called with MiXCR into one record per CDR3 protein. Of 300,000 to 450,000 distinct CDR3 sequences in the sample, 35% to 45% were seen once. Germline-derived CDR1 and CDR2 are MNHNS and SASEGT. The CDR3 spans 14 residues. V dropped 6 bases and J dropped 7; count of bases not matched to a gene: 10. Concerning this clonotype: Its antigen is unknown. In this CDR3 the conserved last residue, phenylalanine or tryptophan, is missing, so a read error is likely.

Sequences were obtained from glioma tissue, nonneoplastic brain tissue, or PBMCs (not recorded which). The V and J genes are TRBV6-1 and TRBJ2-3; 7 bases map to TRBD2. The sequence was obtained from a human donor with low-grade glioma or glioblastoma, undergoing nonglioma brain surgery, or in good health (not recorded which). The CDR3 spells CASSRGLVGNTQYI. The CDR3 DNA sequence: TGTGCCAGCAGCCGAGGACTAGTGGGAAATACGCAGTATATT.